The following is a T cell receptor (beta chain) sequence with its context. Its specificity is unknown. With 60 Vbeta and 13 Jbeta primers, the PCR was carried out. Some clones are missing from TCRdb's copy, which holds only in-frame ones; the method was immunoSEQ multiplex PCR. The sample lists roughly 100,000 clones, around 77% occurring once. These data belong to a study of cytomegalovirus exposure and HLA in healthy donors. Donors had nominal health at sampling but likely had unrecorded immune exposures. Germline CDR1 is SGHKS and CDR2 is YYEKEE (reference sequence). Trimming cost V 3 bases and J 5 bases; bases outside gene matches: 5. The CDR3 totals 14 residues. Findings and caveats of the study: It was reportedly the case that the classifier diagnosed cytomegalovirus status with high specificity and sensitivity. The majority of CMV-associated TCR beta chains were reported as apparently HLA-restricted in a later analysis. A later analysis revealed that TCR association rates differed between HLA loci, peaking at DRB1 and bottoming out at HLA-C.

The receptor comes from a male donor in good health and CMV-seropositive. This rearrangement joins TRBV5-5 to TRBJ1-2; 9 bases match TRBD1. The source material was PBMCs. The CDR3 here is CASSSTGTGYGYTF. In DNA form, the CDR3 reads TGTGCCAGCAGCTCCACCGGGACAGGGTATGGCTACACCTTC.